Listed below are T cell receptor beta chains from one sample, sequenced in a study of OX40 agonist ivuxolimab in advanced cancers. The table came from immunoSEQ multiplex PCR; TCRdb's copy has only in-frame clones and leaves some out. This table has 60,000 to 75,000 clones, roughly 87% appearing once. The sample was CD4+ or CD8+ T cells sorted from blood, taken in a trial of the OX40 agonist ivuxolimab. Receptors originate from an adult with an advanced solid tumor such as melanoma, head and neck, liver or kidney cancer. CDR3s include the opening cysteine and the closing phenylalanine or tryptophan. A D gene is named only where the DNA matches it firmly. For some rows the clone size is stated as once, few or many, or as a class when expanded; others skip it.

V gene	D gene	clone size	J gene	CDR3 DNA	CDR3 protein
TRBV28	-	once	TRBJ1-5	TGTGCCAGCAGTTTAAGGGGGGCGTTGATCCAGCCCCAGCATTTT	CASSLRGALIQPQHF
TRBV19	TRBD2	once	TRBJ2-3	TGTGCCAGTAGTGACGCGCCCCTAGCGGATCTACGCACAGATACGCAGTATTTT	CASSDAPLADLRTDTQYF
TRBV5-1	-	-	TRBJ1-5	TGCGCCAGCAGCTTCGGACTCAATCAGCCCCAGCATTTT	CASSFGLNQPQHF
TRBV4-3	-	-	TRBJ1-1	TGCGCCAGCAGCCAAGACGCGGGGGACACTGAAGCTTTCTTT	CASSQDAGDTEAFF
TRBV7-2	-	-	TRBJ2-7	TGTGCCAGCAGCTTAGCCAGGGGGGGAGTGGGGTCCCCCTACGAGCAGTACTTC	CASSLARGGVGSPYEQYF
TRBV28	-	-	TRBJ2-4	TGTGCCAGCAGTTCTCCGAGGGGCTTTGCCAAAAACATTCAGTACTTC	CASSSPRGFAKNIQYF
TRBV19	TRBD2	few	TRBJ2-5	TGTGCCAGTAGTATAGGACTAGCGGACCTCCCGGAGACCCAGTACTTC	CASSIGLADLPETQYF
TRBV28	TRBD2	once	TRBJ2-1	TGTGCCGTACCGCGGGAGGGAAACAATGAGCAGTTCTTC	CAVPREGNNEQFF
TRBV19	TRBD1	few	TRBJ2-2	TGTGCCAGCGGCAACCAGGGGGACACCGGGGAGCTGTTTTTT	CASGNQGDTGELFF
TRBV7-2	TRBD2	-	TRBJ2-3	TGTGCCAGCAGCTTACTAGCGGGGAGAGTTTCAGATACGCAGTATTTT	CASSLLAGRVSDTQYF
TRBV27	TRBD1	-	TRBJ1-1	TGTGCCAGCAGCCGGGGACAGGGGGCGGGGAGGAACACTGAAGCTTTCTTT	CASSRGQGAGRNTEAFF
TRBV9	TRBD1	-	TRBJ2-5	TGTGCCAGCAGCGAGGGACAGGGCTGGGAGACCCAGTACTTC	CASSEGQGWETQYF
TRBV10-1	TRBD2	-	TRBJ2-5	TGCGCCAGCAGTGAGTCCGGTGGGACTAGCGGGAAAGAGACCCAGTACTTC	CASSESGGTSGKETQYF
TRBV29-1	-	-	TRBJ1-2	TGCAGCGTTGAAGGATCAAGAGGCTACACCTTC	CSVEGSRGYTF
TRBV6-5	TRBD1	-	TRBJ2-7	TGTGCCAGCAGCACCCAGGACAGGTTCTCCTACGAGCAGTACTTC	CASSTQDRFSYEQYF
TRBV11-2	TRBD1	-	TRBJ2-7	TGTGCCAGCAGCTTAGGACAGGGGAGCGAGCAGTACTTC	CASSLGQGSEQYF
TRBV7-3	-	-	TRBJ2-5	TGTGCCAGCAACGACGGGACCCAAGAGACCCAGTACTTC	CASNDGTQETQYF
TRBV19	-	-	TRBJ1-5	TGTGCCAGTAGCCGCAGTGTACTGAGCAATCAGCCCCAGCATTTT	CASSRSVLSNQPQHF
TRBV6-1	-	-	TRBJ1-4	TGTGCCACAAACAGGGCCCCTAATGAAAAACTGTTTTTT	CATNRAPNEKLFF
TRBV7-9	-	-	TRBJ2-2	TGTGCCAGCAGCGGACAGCGGCTATTCACCGGGGAGCTGTTTTTT	CASSGQRLFTGELFF
TRBV7-9	-	-	TRBJ1-1	TGTGCCAGCAGCTTAAGGGCAGGGTGGAACACTGAAGCTTTCTTT	CASSLRAGWNTEAFF
TRBV11-2	-	once	TRBJ1-2	TGTGCCAGCAGCTTAGATTTAAGTTCTAACTATGGCTACACCTTC	CASSLDLSSNYGYTF
TRBV5-1	-	-	TRBJ2-7	TGCGCCAGCAGCTCCGGGACGGCCCCCTACGAGCAGTACTTC	CASSSGTAPYEQYF
TRBV19	-	-	TRBJ2-1	TGTGCCAGTAGTCCCGCGGGTGTTCTCTCCTACAATGAGCAGTTCTTC	CASSPAGVLSYNEQFF
TRBV19	-	-	TRBJ2-1	TGTGCCAGTAGCAGAACGGATGAGCAGTTCTTC	CASSRTDEQFF
TRBV7-2	TRBD1	-	TRBJ2-7	TGTGCCAGCAGCTTGGCTCCGGGACAGACCTCCTACGAGCAGTACTTC	CASSLAPGQTSYEQYF
TRBV6-5	-	-	TRBJ1-5	TGTGCCAGCAGTTGGGTTAGCAATCAGCCCCAGCATTTT	CASSWVSNQPQHF
TRBV29-1	-	-	TRBJ2-1	TGCAGCGTTGACTCTCCCTTATTATACAATGAGCAGTTCTTC	CSVDSPLLYNEQFF
TRBV7-6	-	-	TRBJ1-6	TGTGCCAGCAGCTTGACGGACCTTAATTCACCCCTCCACTTT	CASSLTDLNSPLHF
TRBV6-5	TRBD1	-	TRBJ2-7	TGTGCCAGCAGTCGGACAGGACACGAGCAGTACTTC	CASSRTGHEQYF
TRBV19	-	-	TRBJ1-1	TGTGCCAGTAGTAACGGACCCTTGAACACTGAAGCTTTCTTT	CASSNGPLNTEAFF
TRBV11-2	TRBD2	-	TRBJ2-5	TGTGCCAGCAGCCCGAGTCGGCGGGGGGGCAGAGAGACCCAGTACTTC	CASSPSRRGGRETQYF
TRBV7-9	TRBD1	-	TRBJ1-5	TGTGCCAGCAGCCCGACAGGGGAGGGCAATCAGCCCCAGCATTTT	CASSPTGEGNQPQHF
TRBV5-6	-	once	TRBJ2-1	TGTGCCAGCAGCTTGTCCTGGGTGGGAGGTGATGAGCAGTTCTTC	CASSLSWVGGDEQFF
TRBV19	-	-	TRBJ1-1	TGTGCCAGTAGTATGTGGGGGCGGAGCACTGAAGCTTTCTTT	CASSMWGRSTEAFF
TRBV6-4	-	-	TRBJ2-7	TGTGCCAGCAGTGAAAGTCCAAACTCCTACGAGCAGTACTTC	CASSESPNSYEQYF
TRBV7-9	-	-	TRBJ2-7	TGTGCCAGCAGTCTTGGACAGCCAATTCCTGACGAGCAGTACTTC	CASSLGQPIPDEQYF
TRBV28	-	-	TRBJ1-1	TGTGCCAGCAGTTCTGAAGGGGAAGCTTTCTTT	CASSSEGEAFF
TRBV6-6	-	-	TRBJ2-1	TGTGCCAACAGTTACTCGAGCGGTAGCAATGAGCAGTTCTTC	CANSYSSGSNEQFF
TRBV18	-	-	TRBJ2-1	TGTGCCAGCTCACCAGCATCCGGGACATTTGGTGAGCAGTTCTTC	CASSPASGTFGEQFF
TRBV10-3	TRBD1	-	TRBJ2-7	TGTGCCATCAGTGGCTCCCGGGACAGGGCGTCCGACGAGCAGTACTTC	CAISGSRDRASDEQYF